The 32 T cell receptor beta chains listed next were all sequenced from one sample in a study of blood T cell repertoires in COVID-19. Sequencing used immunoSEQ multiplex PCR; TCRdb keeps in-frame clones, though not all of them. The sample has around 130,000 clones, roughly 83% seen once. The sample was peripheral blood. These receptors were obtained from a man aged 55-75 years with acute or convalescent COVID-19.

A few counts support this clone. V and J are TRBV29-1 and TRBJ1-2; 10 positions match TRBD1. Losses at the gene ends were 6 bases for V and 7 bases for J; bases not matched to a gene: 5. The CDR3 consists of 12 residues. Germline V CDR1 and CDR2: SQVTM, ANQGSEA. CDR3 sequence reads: CSVGQGRGGYTF. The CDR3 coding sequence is TGCAGCGTGGGACAGGGGAGAGGTGGCTACACCTTC.

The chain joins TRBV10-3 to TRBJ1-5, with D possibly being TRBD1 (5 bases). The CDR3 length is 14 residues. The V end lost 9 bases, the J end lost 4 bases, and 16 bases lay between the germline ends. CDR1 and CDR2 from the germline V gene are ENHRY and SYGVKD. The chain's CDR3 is CAISGTAVNQPQHF. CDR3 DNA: TGTGCCATTTCCGGGACTGCCGTAAATCAGCCCCAGCATTTT.

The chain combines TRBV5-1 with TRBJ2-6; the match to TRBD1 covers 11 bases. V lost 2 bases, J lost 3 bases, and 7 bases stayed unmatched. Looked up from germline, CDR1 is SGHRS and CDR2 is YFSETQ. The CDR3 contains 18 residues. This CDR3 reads CASSFLGQGAVGANVLTF. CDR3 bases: TGCGCCAGCAGCTTTTTAGGACAGGGGGCAGTTGGGGCCAACGTCCTGACTTTC.

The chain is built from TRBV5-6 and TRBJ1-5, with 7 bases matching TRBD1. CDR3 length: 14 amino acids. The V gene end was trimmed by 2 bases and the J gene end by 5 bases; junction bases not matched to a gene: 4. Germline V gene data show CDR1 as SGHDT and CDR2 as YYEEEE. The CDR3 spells CASSFQGEYQPQHF. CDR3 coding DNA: TGTGCCAGCAGCTTCCAGGGGGAGTATCAGCCCCAGCATTTT.

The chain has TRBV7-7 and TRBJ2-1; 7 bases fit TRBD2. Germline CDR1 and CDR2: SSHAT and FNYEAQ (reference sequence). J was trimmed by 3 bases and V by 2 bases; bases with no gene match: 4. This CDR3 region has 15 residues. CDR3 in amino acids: CASSLNGGSYNEQFF. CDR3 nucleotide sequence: TGTGCCAGCAGCTTAAATGGCGGGAGCTACAATGAGCAGTTCTTC.

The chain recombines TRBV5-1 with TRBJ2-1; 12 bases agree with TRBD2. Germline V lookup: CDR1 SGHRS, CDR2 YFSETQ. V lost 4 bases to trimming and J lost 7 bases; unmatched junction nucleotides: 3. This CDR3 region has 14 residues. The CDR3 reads CASSTGTSGNEQFF. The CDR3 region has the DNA TGCGCCAGCAGCACAGGGACTAGCGGGAATGAGCAGTTCTTC.

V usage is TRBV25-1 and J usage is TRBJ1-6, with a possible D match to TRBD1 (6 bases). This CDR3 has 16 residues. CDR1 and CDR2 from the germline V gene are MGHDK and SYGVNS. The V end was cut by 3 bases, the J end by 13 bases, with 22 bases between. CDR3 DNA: TGTGCCAGCAGTGACTTTACCTTTTCAGGGGCAACCCCCCTCCACTTT. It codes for CASSDFTFSGATPLHF.

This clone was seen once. The CDR3 nucleotides are TGTGCCAGCAGCATGGAGGACAGGGGGACTGAAGCTTTCTTT. Its translation is CASSMEDRGTEAFF. This chain joins TRBV6-5 and TRBJ1-1; 10 nucleotides match TRBD1. CDR1 and CDR2 (germline): MNHEY, SVGAGI. V shed 6 bases and J 5 bases; nucleotides not matched to a gene: 6. There are 14 residues in the CDR3.

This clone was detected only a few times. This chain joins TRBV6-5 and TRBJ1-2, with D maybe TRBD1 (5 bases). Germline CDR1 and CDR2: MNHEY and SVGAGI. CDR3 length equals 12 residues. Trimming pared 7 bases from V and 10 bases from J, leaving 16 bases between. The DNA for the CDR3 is TGTGCCAGCACGACGCCAGGGATCCCCTACACCTTC. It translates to CASTTPGIPYTF.

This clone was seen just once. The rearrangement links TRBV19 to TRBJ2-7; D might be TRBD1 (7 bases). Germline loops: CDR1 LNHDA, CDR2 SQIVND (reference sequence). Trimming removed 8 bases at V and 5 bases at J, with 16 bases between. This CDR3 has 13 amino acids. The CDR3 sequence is CASAPGGWNEQYF. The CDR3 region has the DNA TGTGCCAGTGCCCCAGGGGGGTGGAACGAGCAGTACTTC.

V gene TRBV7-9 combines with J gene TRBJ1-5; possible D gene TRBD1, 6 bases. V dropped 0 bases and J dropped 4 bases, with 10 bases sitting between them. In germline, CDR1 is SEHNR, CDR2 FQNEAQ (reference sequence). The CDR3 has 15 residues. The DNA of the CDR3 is TGTGCCAGCAGCTTAGCGGGGGACAAGAATCAGCCCCAGCATTTT. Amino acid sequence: CASSLAGDKNQPQHF. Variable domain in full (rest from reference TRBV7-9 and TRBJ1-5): DTGVSQNPRHKITKRGQNVTFRCDPISEHNRLYWYRQTLGQGPEFLTYFQNEAQLEKSRLLSDRFSAERPKGSFSTLEIQRTEQGDSAMYLCASSLAGDKNQPQHFGDGTRLSIL.

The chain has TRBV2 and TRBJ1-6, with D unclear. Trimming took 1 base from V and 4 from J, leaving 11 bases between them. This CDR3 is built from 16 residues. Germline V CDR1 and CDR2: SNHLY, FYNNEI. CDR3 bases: TGTGCCAGCAGTGAAGAGTCGGGAACTTATAATTCACCCCTCCACTTT. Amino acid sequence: CASSEESGTYNSPLHF. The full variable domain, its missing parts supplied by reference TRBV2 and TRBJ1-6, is EPEVTQTPSHQVTQMGQEVILRCVPISNHLYFYWYRQILGQKVEFLVSFYNNEISEKSEIFDDQFSVERPDGSNFTLKIRSTKLEDSAMYFCASSEESGTYNSPLHFGNGTRLTVT.

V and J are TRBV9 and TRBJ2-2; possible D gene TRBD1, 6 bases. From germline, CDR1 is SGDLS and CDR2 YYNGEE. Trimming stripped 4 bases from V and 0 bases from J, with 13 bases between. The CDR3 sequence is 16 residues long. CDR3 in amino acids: CASSSRTAANTGELFF. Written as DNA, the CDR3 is TGTGCCAGCAGCTCCAGGACAGCTGCGAACACCGGGGAGCTGTTTTTT.

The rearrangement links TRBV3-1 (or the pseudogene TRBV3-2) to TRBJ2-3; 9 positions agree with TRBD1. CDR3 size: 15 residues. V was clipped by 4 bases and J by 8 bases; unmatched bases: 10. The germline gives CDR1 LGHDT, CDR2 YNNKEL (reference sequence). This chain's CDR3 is CASSPRQGGIGTQYF. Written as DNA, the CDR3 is TGTGCCAGCAGCCCAAGACAGGGGGGAATCGGTACGCAGTATTTT.

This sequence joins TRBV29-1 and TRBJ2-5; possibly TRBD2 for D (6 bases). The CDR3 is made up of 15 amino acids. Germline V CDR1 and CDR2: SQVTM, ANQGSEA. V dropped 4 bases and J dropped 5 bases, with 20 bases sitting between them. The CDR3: CSVVLPGLLRETQYF. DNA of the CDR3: TGCAGCGTTGTTCTACCGGGACTGCTTAGGGAGACCCAGTACTTC.

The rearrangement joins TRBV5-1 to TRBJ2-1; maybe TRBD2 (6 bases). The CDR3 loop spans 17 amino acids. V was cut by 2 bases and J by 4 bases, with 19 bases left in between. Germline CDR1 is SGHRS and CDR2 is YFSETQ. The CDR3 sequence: CASSFAGTSAFYNEQFF. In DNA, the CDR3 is TGCGCCAGCAGCTTTGCGGGGACCTCAGCTTTTTACAATGAGCAGTTCTTC.

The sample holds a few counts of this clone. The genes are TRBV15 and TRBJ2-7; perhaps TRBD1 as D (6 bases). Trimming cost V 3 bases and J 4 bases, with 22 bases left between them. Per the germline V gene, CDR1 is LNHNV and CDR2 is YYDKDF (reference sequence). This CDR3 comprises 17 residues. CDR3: CATSSGPLTGAFYEQYF. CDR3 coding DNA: TGTGCCACCAGCAGCGGACCGCTGACAGGAGCTTTTTACGAGCAGTACTTC.

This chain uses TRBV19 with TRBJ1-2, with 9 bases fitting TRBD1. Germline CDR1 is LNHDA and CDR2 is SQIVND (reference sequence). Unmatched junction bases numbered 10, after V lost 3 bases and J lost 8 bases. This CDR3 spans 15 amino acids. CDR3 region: CASSIGGQGIRGYTF. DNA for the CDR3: TGTGCCAGTAGTATCGGGGGACAGGGTATCCGAGGCTACACCTTC.

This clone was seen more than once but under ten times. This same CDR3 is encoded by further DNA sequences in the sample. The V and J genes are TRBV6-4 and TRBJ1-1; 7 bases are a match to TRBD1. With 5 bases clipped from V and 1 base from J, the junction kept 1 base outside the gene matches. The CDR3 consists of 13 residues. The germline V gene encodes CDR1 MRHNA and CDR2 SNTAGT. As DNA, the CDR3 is TGTGCCAGCAGTCGGACAGGGAACACTGAAGCTTTCTTT. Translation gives CASSRTGNTEAFF.

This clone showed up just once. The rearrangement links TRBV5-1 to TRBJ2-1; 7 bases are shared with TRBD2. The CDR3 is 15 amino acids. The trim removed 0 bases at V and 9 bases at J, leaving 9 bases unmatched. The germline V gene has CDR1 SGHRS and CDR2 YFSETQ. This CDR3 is CASSLVRAGVFEQFF. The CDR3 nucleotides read TGCGCCAGCAGCTTGGTACGGGCGGGGGTTTTTGAGCAGTTCTTC.

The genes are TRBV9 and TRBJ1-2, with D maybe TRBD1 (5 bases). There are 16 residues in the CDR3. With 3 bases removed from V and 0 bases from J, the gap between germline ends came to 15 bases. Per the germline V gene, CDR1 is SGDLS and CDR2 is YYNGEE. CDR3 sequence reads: CASSASWGGSNYGYTF. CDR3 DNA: TGTGCCAGCAGCGCAAGCTGGGGGGGATCTAACTATGGCTACACCTTC.

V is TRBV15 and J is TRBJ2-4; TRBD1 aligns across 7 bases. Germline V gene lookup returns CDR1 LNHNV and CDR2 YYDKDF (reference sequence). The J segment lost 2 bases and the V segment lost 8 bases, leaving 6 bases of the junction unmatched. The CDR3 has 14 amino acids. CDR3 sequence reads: CATSKDRTKNIQYF. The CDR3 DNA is TGTGCCACCTCCAAGGACAGGACCAAAAACATTCAGTACTTC.

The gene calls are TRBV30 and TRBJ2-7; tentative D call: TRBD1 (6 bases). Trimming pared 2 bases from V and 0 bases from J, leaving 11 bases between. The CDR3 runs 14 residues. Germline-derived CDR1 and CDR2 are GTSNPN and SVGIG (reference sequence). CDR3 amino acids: CAWSRQGRSYEQYF. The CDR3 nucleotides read TGTGCCTGGAGTAGGCAGGGGCGCTCCTACGAGCAGTACTTC.

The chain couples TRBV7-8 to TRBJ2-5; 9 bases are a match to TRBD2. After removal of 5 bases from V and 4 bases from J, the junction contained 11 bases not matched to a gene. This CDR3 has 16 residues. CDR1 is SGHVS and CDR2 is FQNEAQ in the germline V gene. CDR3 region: CASSLVGSGGAETQYF. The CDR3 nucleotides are TGTGCCAGCAGCCTCGTGGGTAGCGGGGGAGCAGAGACCCAGTACTTC. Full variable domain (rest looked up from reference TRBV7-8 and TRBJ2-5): GAGVSQSPRYKVAKRGQDVALRCDPISGHVSLFWYQQALGQGPEFLTYFQNEAQLDKSGLPSDRFFAERPEGSVSTLKIQRTQQEDSAVYLCASSLVGSGGAETQYFGPGTRLLVL.

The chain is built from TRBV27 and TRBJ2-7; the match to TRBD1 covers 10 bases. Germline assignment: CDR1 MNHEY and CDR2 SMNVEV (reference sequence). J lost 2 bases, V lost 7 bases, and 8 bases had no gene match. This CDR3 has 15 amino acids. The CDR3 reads CASMWSGQGAYEQYF. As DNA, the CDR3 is TGTGCCAGCATGTGGAGTGGACAGGGGGCCTACGAGCAGTACTTC.

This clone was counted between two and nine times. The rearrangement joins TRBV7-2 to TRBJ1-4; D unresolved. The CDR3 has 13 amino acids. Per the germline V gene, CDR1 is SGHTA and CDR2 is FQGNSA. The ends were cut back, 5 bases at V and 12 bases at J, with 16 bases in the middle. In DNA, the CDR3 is TGTGCCAGCAGCAGTCGTCCGGGTATAGAACTGTTTTTT. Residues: CASSSRPGIELFF.

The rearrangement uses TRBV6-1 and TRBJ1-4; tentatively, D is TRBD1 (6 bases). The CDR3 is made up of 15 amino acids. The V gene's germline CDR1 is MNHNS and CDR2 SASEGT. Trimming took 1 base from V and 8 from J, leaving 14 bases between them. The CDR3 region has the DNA TGTGCCAGCAGTGAAGGGGCCAGGGGATACGAAAAACTGTTTTTT. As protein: CASSEGARGYEKLFF.

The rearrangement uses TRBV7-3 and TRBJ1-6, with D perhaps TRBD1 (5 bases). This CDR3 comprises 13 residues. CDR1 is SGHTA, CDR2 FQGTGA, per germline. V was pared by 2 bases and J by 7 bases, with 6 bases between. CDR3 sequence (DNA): TGTGCCAGCAGCTTAGACAGAAATTCACCCCTCCACTTT. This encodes CASSLDRNSPLHF.

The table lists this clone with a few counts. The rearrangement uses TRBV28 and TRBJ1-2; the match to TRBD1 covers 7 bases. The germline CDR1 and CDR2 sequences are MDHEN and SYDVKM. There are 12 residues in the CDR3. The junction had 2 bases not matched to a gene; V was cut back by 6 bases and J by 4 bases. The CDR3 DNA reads TGTGCCAGCAGACAGGGGTTCTATGGCTACACCTTC. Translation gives CASRQGFYGYTF.

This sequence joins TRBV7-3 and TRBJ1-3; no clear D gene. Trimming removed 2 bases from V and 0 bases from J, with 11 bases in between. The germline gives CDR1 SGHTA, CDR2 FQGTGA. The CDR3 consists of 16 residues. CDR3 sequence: CASSLAAAGSGNTIYF. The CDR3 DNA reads TGTGCCAGCAGCTTAGCGGCAGCTGGCTCTGGAAACACCATATATTTT.

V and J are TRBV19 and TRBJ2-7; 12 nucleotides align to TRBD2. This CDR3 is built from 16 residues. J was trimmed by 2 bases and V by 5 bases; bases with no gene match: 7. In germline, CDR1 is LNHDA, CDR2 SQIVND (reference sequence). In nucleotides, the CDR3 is TGTGCCAGTAGTCTACGGACTAGCGGGAAGACCTACGAGCAGTACTTC. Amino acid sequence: CASSLRTSGKTYEQYF.

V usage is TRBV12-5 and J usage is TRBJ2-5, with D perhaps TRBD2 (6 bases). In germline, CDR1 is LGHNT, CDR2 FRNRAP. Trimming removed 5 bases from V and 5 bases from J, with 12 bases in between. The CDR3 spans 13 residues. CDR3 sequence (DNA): TGTGCTAGTGGTCCCACCGGAGGGGAGACCCAGTACTTC. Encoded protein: CASGPTGGETQYF. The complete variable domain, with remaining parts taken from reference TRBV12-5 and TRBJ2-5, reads DARVTQTPRHKVTEMGQEVTMRCQPILGHNTVFWYRQTMMQGLELLAYFRNRAPLDDSGMPKDRFSAEMPDATLATLKIQPSEPRDSAVYFCASGPTGGETQYFGPGTRLLVL.